This paragraph covers one T cell receptor (beta chain) sequence. Its antigen remains unidentified. The data were taken from a study of cytomegalovirus exposure and HLA in healthy donors. Study as a whole: The roughly 670 first-cohort repertoires shared a platform with the 100 to 150 validation repertoires, as reported in a later analysis. Study conclusions and caveats: Subsequent analysis showed first-cohort TCR clusters tending to co-occur in more than 95 validation repertoires. TCR beta chains numbering 150 to 200 were designated cytomegalovirus-associated. Confirmation in vitro established that a few CMV-associated chains were specific for CMV antigens.

The data were produced by immunoSEQ multiplex PCR, yet TCRdb's version contains in-frame clones alone and is incomplete. Among fewer than 200,000 clones listed, 85% were seen once. Per the germline V gene, CDR1 is SGHTA and CDR2 is FQGTGA. The CDR3 length is 14 residues. V was trimmed by 2 bases and J by 2 bases, leaving 8 bases between them. V and J are TRBV7-3 and TRBJ2-3; maybe TRBD1 (5 bases). The specimen was PBMCs. This TCR derives from a man aged 18 to 29 in good health and CMV-seropositive. As DNA, the CDR3 is TGTGCCAGCAGCTTATTAGGGGCCACAGATACGCAGTATTTT. Its translation is CASSLLGATDTQYF.